What follows are 32 T cell receptor beta chains derived from one specimen sequenced in a study of metastatic and nonmetastatic thyroid tumors. Treatment of any kind had been given to no patient before thyroid surgery. TCRdb reanalyzed the PCR reads with MiXCR. The sample gives about 27,000 clones, over 10% of which show up once; nearly 5% is in the top ten. Sequences were obtained from blood. Every receptor here comes from a female donor with papillary thyroid cancer or a benign thyroid nodule (not recorded which). Some clones in this sample may be carry-over from other donors' samples.

This clone was recorded many times. The chain couples TRBV6-1 to TRBJ1-4; 10 bases are shared with TRBD1. The CDR3 covers 15 residues. Germline CDR1 MNHNS, CDR2 SASEGT. Unmatched junction bases numbered 5, after V lost 2 bases and J lost 8 bases. CDR3 DNA: TGTGCCAGCAGTGAACGGACAGGGGGAAACGAAAAACTGTTTTTT. This codes for CASSERTGGNEKLFF.

A word on this clone: The junction does not match germline at one end; this may be a read error. The chain recombines TRBV7-6 with TRBJ2-7; TRBD2 might be the D (5 bases). The germline gives CDR1 SGHVS, CDR2 FNYEAQ. The CDR3 extends over 14 amino acids. CDR3 loop: CASRLGLGGNEQYF. Written as DNA, the CDR3 is TGTGCCAGCAGGTTAGGACTGGGTGGCAACGAGCAGTACTTC.

The genes are TRBV20-1 and TRBJ2-5; tentatively, D is TRBD2 (6 bases). Germline V gene lookup returns CDR1 DFQATT and CDR2 SNEGSKA (reference sequence). This CDR3 has 18 amino acids. With 0 bases removed from V and 4 bases from J, the gap between germline ends came to 24 bases. The CDR3 loop is CSARDHSKGTLGGETQYF. CDR3 DNA: TGCAGTGCTAGAGATCATAGTAAGGGGACTCTAGGAGGAGAGACCCAGTACTTC.

This clone was counted ten times or more. The genes are TRBV2 and TRBJ1-6; D not certain. Germline CDR1 SNHLY, CDR2 FYNNEI. The length of the CDR3 is 13 residues. V was trimmed by 8 bases and J by 10 bases, leaving 15 bases between them. CDR3 protein: CASLQEGLSPLHF. DNA of the CDR3: TGTGCCAGCCTCCAGGAGGGTTTGTCACCCCTCCACTTT.

This clone has a count of ten or more. At one end the junction does not follow the germline gene, possibly because of a read error. J is TRBJ2-1 and V is TRBV20-1; D possibly corresponds to TRBD2 (5 bases). Germline V gene lookup returns CDR1 DFQATT and CDR2 SNEGSKA (reference sequence). The CDR3 is 15 amino acids. In DNA, the CDR3 is TGCAGTGCTAGAGATAGCGTCTTCTCCCACAATGAGCAGTTCTTC. Translated: CSARDSVFSHNEQFF.

This clone was detected many times. The V gene is TRBV25-1, the J gene TRBJ2-5; TRBD2 matches at 8 bases. The CDR3 has 16 amino acids. Germline CDR1 MGHDK, CDR2 SYGVNS. With 0 bases clipped from V and 4 bases from J, the junction kept 7 bases outside the gene matches. CDR3 in amino acids: CASSEYRGLAGETQYF. The CDR3 DNA is TGTGCCAGCAGTGAATATAGGGGTCTAGCGGGAGAGACCCAGTACTTC.

This clone was observed a few times. This rearrangement joins TRBV6-1 to TRBJ2-7; D is possibly TRBD1 or TRBD2 (5 bases each). The CDR3 consists of 14 residues. Trimming took 4 bases from V and 7 from J, leaving 17 bases between them. Per germline, CDR1 MNHNS and CDR2 SASEGT. The CDR3 is CASSAGTPRKEQYF. Written as DNA, the CDR3 is TGTGCCAGCAGTGCCGGGACGCCCAGGAAGGAGCAGTACTTC.

This chain links TRBV11-1 with TRBJ2-1, with 13 bases lining up with TRBD2. The CDR3 runs to 15 residues. With V trimmed by 6 bases and J by 4 bases, 3 bases remained unmatched. In germline, CDR1 is SGHAT, CDR2 FQDESV (reference sequence). In nucleotides, the CDR3 is TGTGCCAGCAGTTGGACTAGCGGGGGATACAATGAGCAGTTCTTC. Amino acids: CASSWTSGGYNEQFF.

This clone was observed many times. The rearrangement joins TRBV12-5 to TRBJ2-1; D tentatively fits TRBD1 or TRBD2 (5 bases each). The CDR3 has 14 amino acids. With 0 bases removed from V and 6 bases from J, the gap between germline ends came to 9 bases. The germline gives CDR1 LGHNT, CDR2 FRNRAP. The CDR3 loop reads CASGLVRGGNEQFF. The CDR3 DNA reads as TGTGCTAGTGGTTTGGTACGGGGCGGCAATGAGCAGTTCTTC.

Regarding this clone: A read error may account for a junction end that differs from germline. The CDR3 region has the DNA TGTGCCAGCATTGAAGCGGGGGGGGGCCATTGGACCAATCAGCCCCAGCATTTT. Protein sequence: CASIEAGGGHWTNQPQHF. V and J are TRBV6-1 and TRBJ1-5, with D maybe TRBD1 (6 bases). CDR1 and CDR2 from the germline V gene are MNHNS and SASEGT. This CDR3 has 18 amino acids.

The chain uses TRBV20-1 and TRBJ2-1; D gene unclear. The germline CDR1 and CDR2 sequences are DFQATT and SNEGSKA (reference sequence). V was clipped by 6 bases and J by 1 base, with 16 bases between them. The CDR3 is 15 residues long. The CDR3 DNA reads TGCAGTGCCCCTAACGTGAGTTGTTCCTACAATGAGCAGTTCTTC. It is translated as CSAPNVSCSYNEQFF.

Ten or more counts support this clone. The chain uses TRBV13 and TRBJ1-3, with D tentatively TRBD1 (5 bases). The germline CDR1 and CDR2 sequences are PRHDT and FYEKMQ (reference sequence). This CDR3 comprises 16 residues. The germline V and J ends were trimmed by 0 bases and 4 bases, with 13 bases remaining between them. CDR3 sequence (DNA): TGTGCCAGCAGCTTAGGCCAGGGTCTAGGGGGAAACACCATATATTTT. Protein sequence: CASSLGQGLGGNTIYF.

This clone showed up many times. The CDR3 is CASSFLAGSYEQYF. The CDR3 nucleotides are TGTGCCAGCAGTTTTCTCGCGGGAAGCTACGAGCAGTACTTC. The chain has TRBV27 and TRBJ2-7; D is perhaps TRBD2 (6 bases). Germline V lookup: CDR1 MNHEY, CDR2 SMNVEV (reference sequence). V was shortened by 3 bases and J by 3 bases, with 12 bases between the two germline ends. The CDR3 totals 14 residues.

The chain is built from TRBV28 and TRBJ2-7; tentative D call: TRBD2 (5 bases). CDR1 and CDR2 (germline): MDHEN, SYDVKM. V shed 10 bases and J shed 0 bases, with 16 bases lying between them. This CDR3 has 14 residues. The CDR3 DNA reads as TGTGCCATCCTAGCTGGCAGATCCTCCTACGAGCAGTACTTC. Translated: CAILAGRSSYEQYF.

With respect to this clone: The junction and the germline gene differ at one end; a read error may be behind it. CDR3 amino acids: CASSVHSGSGSYDQYF. In nucleotides, the CDR3 is TGTGCCAGCAGTGTTCACAGCGGGAGTGGTTCCTACGATCAGTACTTC. The V and J genes are TRBV6-1 and TRBJ2-7, with 8 nucleotides matching TRBD2. The CDR3 covers 16 residues. CDR1 is MNHNS, CDR2 SASEGT, per germline.

The J gene is TRBJ2-1, the V gene TRBV20-1; 8 bases are shared with TRBD2. The CDR3 covers 15 residues. Trimming cost V 8 bases and J 8 bases; bases outside gene matches: 17. Germline loops: CDR1 DFQATT, CDR2 SNEGSKA (reference sequence). The CDR3 is CSSNNVGLGVHEQFF. CDR3 bases: TGCAGTTCTAATAATGTGGGACTAGGGGTCCATGAGCAGTTCTTC.

This clone is categorized as medium-sized. V gene TRBV30 combines with J gene TRBJ2-7; D tentatively fits TRBD1 or TRBD2 (7 bases each). V lost 3 bases and J 3 bases, leaving 15 bases between the germline ends. Germline V gene lookup returns CDR1 GTSNPN and CDR2 SVGIG (reference sequence). The CDR3 covers 14 residues. CDR3 nucleotide sequence: TGTGCCTGGAGGGGCAGGGGGGGAGGCTACGAGCAGTACTTC. Amino acids: CAWRGRGGGYEQYF.

This clone has at least ten counts. V is TRBV19 and J is TRBJ1-1; D is uncertain. Germline values: CDR1 LNHDA, CDR2 SQIVND (reference sequence). Trimming removed 7 bases at V and 5 bases at J, with 11 bases between. The CDR3 extends over 12 amino acids. In DNA form, the CDR3 reads TGTGCCAGTAAGGTGGGTTTGACTGAAGCTTTCTTT. Translating it yields CASKVGLTEAFF.

This clone was counted ten times or more. This chain connects TRBV27 to TRBJ2-7, with 7 bases fitting TRBD1. The CDR3 loop spans 14 amino acids. Losses at the gene ends were 1 base for V and 2 bases for J; bases not matched to a gene: 2. CDR1 is MNHEY, CDR2 SMNVEV, per germline (reference sequence). The CDR3 DNA sequence: TGTGCCAGCAGTTTATGGGGACAGCCCTACGAGCAGTACTTC. As protein: CASSLWGQPYEQYF.

There are many counts of this clone. V gene TRBV3-1 combines with J gene TRBJ1-2, with TRBD1 identical over 7 bases. This CDR3 region has 15 residues. Germline V CDR1 and CDR2: LGHDT, YNNKEL (reference sequence). The J segment lost 2 bases and the V segment lost 4 bases, leaving 7 bases of the junction unmatched. The CDR3 nucleotides read TGTGCCAGCAGCCCGACAGGGACCGCCAACTATGGCTACACCTTC. It yields the protein CASSPTGTANYGYTF.

This clone was picked up a small number of times. The CDR3 ends on some other residue instead of the conserved phenylalanine or tryptophan, so this is likely a read error. No DNA is shown, since the ends of the CDR3 on it are uncertain; the CDR3 is the one TCRdb lists. V and J are TRBV6-1 and TRBJ2-2. The germline CDR1 and CDR2 sequences are MNHNS and SASEGT. The CDR3 contains 13 residues when both ends are counted. CDR3 sequence reads: CASSAMGTGELLV.

In its sample, this clone was seen many times. CDR3 in amino acids: CASSYSRGDSTDTQYF. CDR3 sequence (DNA): TGTGCCAGCAGTTACTCGAGAGGGGACAGCACAGATACGCAGTATTTT. The chain combines TRBV6-2 or TRBV6-3 with TRBJ2-3; the D gene could be TRBD1 or TRBD2 (5 bases each). This CDR3 contains 16 residues. The germline gives CDR1 MNHEY, CDR2 SVGEGT. The V gene lost 0 bases and the J gene lost 0 bases, with 10 bases spanning the gap.

By share of the sample, this clone is medium-sized (0.01 to 0.1%). The V and J genes are TRBV6-4 and TRBJ2-3, with 7 bases lining up with TRBD1. Germline loops: CDR1 MRHNA, CDR2 SNTAGT. Trimming took 5 bases from V and 4 from J; bases not matched to a gene: 12. The CDR3 extends over 16 amino acids. The CDR3 is CASSPNPQGTADTQYF. Written as DNA, the CDR3 is TGTGCCAGCAGTCCCAACCCACAGGGGACCGCAGATACGCAGTATTTT.

This clone was counted ten times or more. The chain links TRBV12-3 or TRBV12-4 to TRBJ1-2; D gene unclear. Trimming shortened V by 5 bases and J by 0 bases, and 10 bases separated the two germline ends. The CDR3 extends over 14 amino acids. CDR3 DNA: TGTGCCAGCAGTCGGGCCCGAGCTAACTATGGCTACACCTTC. Translated: CASSRARANYGYTF.

This clone is medium-sized. The chain links TRBV20-1 to TRBJ2-7; 9 bases agree with TRBD2. CDR3 length: 13 amino acids. The V gene end was trimmed by 2 bases and the J gene end by 5 bases; junction bases not matched to a gene: 4. Germline assignment: CDR1 DFQATT and CDR2 SNEGSKA (reference sequence). The CDR3 loop reads CSARLAGNHEQYF. The CDR3 bases are TGCAGTGCTAGACTAGCGGGAAACCACGAGCAGTACTTC.

This clone was detected ten times or more. The chain carries TRBV19 and TRBJ2-7; the D gene is possibly TRBD2 (5 bases). CDR1 and CDR2 from the germline V gene are LNHDA and SQIVND (reference sequence). The CDR3 loop spans 12 amino acids. V dropped 8 bases and J dropped 4 bases, with 12 bases sitting between them. For the CDR3, the DNA is TGTGCCAGTCGGGTGAGGGCATACGAGCAGTACTTC. Its translation: CASRVRAYEQYF.

V is TRBV7-2 and J is TRBJ2-7; the D is unclear. CDR1 and CDR2 from the germline V gene are SGHTA and FQGNSA. Trimming left V 8 bases short and J 2 bases short, with 13 bases between. The CDR3 loop spans 13 amino acids. The CDR3 loop reads CASPDGPTYEQYF. The CDR3 DNA is TGTGCCAGCCCTGATGGCCCAACCTACGAGCAGTACTTC.

This clone was found many times. The CDR3 spells CSATGGAGEVQYF. The CDR3 nucleotides are TGCAGTGCCACGGGGGGGGCTGGAGAGGTCCAGTACTTC. This chain links TRBV20-1 with TRBJ2-5; 8 bases are shared with TRBD2. The germline CDR1 and CDR2 sequences are DFQATT and SNEGSKA (reference sequence). The CDR3 runs to 13 residues. With 6 bases clipped from V and 10 bases from J, the junction kept 13 bases outside the gene matches.

This clone was counted many times. This sequence joins TRBV9 and TRBJ2-1; possible D gene TRBD1, 5 bases. The V end lost 0 bases, the J end lost 8 bases, and 15 bases lay between the germline ends. This CDR3 region has 15 residues. Germline-derived CDR1 and CDR2 are SGDLS and YYNGEE. CDR3 in amino acids: CASSVEFGRADEQFF. In DNA form, the CDR3 reads TGTGCCAGCAGCGTAGAATTTGGCAGGGCGGATGAGCAGTTCTTC. Based on the CDR3 plus reference TRBV9 and TRBJ2-1, the full variable domain is DSGVTQTPKHLITATGQRVTLRCSPRSGDLSVYWYQQSLDQGLQFLIQYYNGEERAKGNILERFSAQQFPDLHSELNLSSLELGDSALYFCASSVEFGRADEQFFGPGTRLTVL.

This clone was seen repeatedly, ten times or more. The V call is TRBV27, the J call TRBJ2-1; 7 nucleotides match TRBD1. The CDR3 runs to 15 residues. CDR1 is MNHEY, CDR2 SMNVEV, per germline (reference sequence). V was clipped by 7 bases and J by 4 bases; unmatched bases: 10. CDR3 nucleotide sequence: TGTGCCAGCACCGGACAGGATAAGGGGTACAATGAGCAGTTCTTC. Translated, it gives CASTGQDKGYNEQFF.

This clone was detected many times. The chain employs TRBV6-6 and TRBJ1-5; TRBD1 aligns across 8 bases. The germline V gene encodes CDR1 MNHNY and CDR2 SVGAGI (reference sequence). V lost 6 bases and J lost 3; bases outside the gene matches: 16. The CDR3 sequence is 18 residues long. As DNA, the CDR3 is TGTGCCAGCAGGATTCGGACAGGGCCCACTAAACACAATCAGCCCCAGCATTTT. It translates to CASRIRTGPTKHNQPQHF.

This clone was seen many times. This CDR3 is CASSPRDLNYGYTF. In DNA form, the CDR3 reads TGTGCCAGCAGCCCCCGGGACTTGAACTATGGCTACACCTTC. The chain carries TRBV9 and TRBJ1-2; perhaps TRBD1 as D (5 bases). The CDR3 covers 14 residues. Per germline, CDR1 SGDLS and CDR2 YYNGEE. V was clipped by 4 bases and J by 2 bases, with 12 bases between them.